The TCR beta chain described here comes from a study of glioma-infiltrating T cells. About the study: WHO grade II oligodendrogliomas or astrocytomas, plus non-recurrent WHO grade IV glioblastomas, were sampled.

Amplification of TCR alpha and beta CDR3 regions from RNA used iRepertoire nested multiplex PCR. One entry per CDR3 protein results from TCRdb running MiXCR on the multiplex PCR reads. The sample includes fewer than 500,000 distinct CDR3 sequences, 41% of them seen just once. CDR3 length: 13 residues. Looked up from germline, CDR1 is MGHDK and CDR2 is SYGVNS. With V trimmed by 8 bases and J by 2 bases, 5 bases remained unmatched. This clonotype was recorded at least ten times. Sequences were obtained from glioma tissue, nonneoplastic brain tissue, or PBMCs (not recorded which). The genes are TRBV25-1 and TRBJ2-5, with 7 bases fitting TRBD2. This receptor was taken from a human donor with low-grade glioma or glioblastoma, undergoing nonglioma brain surgery, or in good health (not recorded which). CDR3 nucleotides: TGTGCCAGCGCAGGGACTAATCAAGAGACCCAGTACTTC. Translation: CASAGTNQETQYF.